This TCR beta chain comes out of a study of high-grade serous ovarian cancer treatment subgroups. Whole-study results and caveats: The analyses considered CDR3 and ignored CDR1 and CDR2. Clonal relatedness tracked neoantigen level, and by trend copy number and mutation load. Repertoire similarity ranged roughly 0.1 to 0.79 between tumors of one patient. Without spatial data, bulk sequencing limits insight into HGSC tumor diversity.

In regard to this clone: Antigen specificity is unknown.

Tumor samples were obtained before definitive surgery or chemotherapy. Here immunoSEQ multiplex PCR was the method, and the copy in TCRdb shows in-frame clones only, minus some. The data contain roughly 6,300 clones, 79% of them seen just once; the ten biggest clones take up 5% to 7%. The CDR3 totals 16 residues. Germline values: CDR1 LNHNV, CDR2 YYDKDF (reference sequence). Trimming took 0 bases from V and 6 from J; bases not matched to a gene: 5. The sample consisted of tumor tissue. The receptor was isolated from a human donor with high-grade serous ovarian cancer. The J gene is TRBJ2-2, the V gene TRBV15; 9 nucleotides line up with TRBD2. The chain's CDR3 is CATSREPAGGPGELFF. CDR3 DNA: TGTGCCACCAGCAGAGAACCAGCGGGAGGCCCCGGGGAGCTGTTTTTT.